Below, one TCR beta chain is given with its context. Use of 60 Vbeta and 13 Jbeta primers characterized the PCR. Profiling relied on immunoSEQ multiplex PCR, and the TCRdb table lists in-frame clones only, not all of them. This sample has 150,000 to 200,000 clones, with around 77% found just once. The sample is drawn from a study of cytomegalovirus exposure and HLA in healthy donors. Overall study context: An analysis done earlier identified more than 90 million unique TCR beta sequences from around 180 million T cells.

The CDR3 sequence is 14 residues long. Germline CDR1 and CDR2: SGHNT and YYREEE (reference sequence). Trimming removed 8 bases from V and 3 bases from J, with 17 bases in between. The receptor comes from a man aged 55 to 70 in good health and CMV-seronegative. The sample was PBMCs. This rearrangement joins TRBV5-4 to TRBJ1-1; D perhaps matches TRBD1 (5 bases). The CDR3 DNA reads as TGTGCCAGTGGCGGCGGGGGTATCGACACTGAAGCTTTCTTT. As protein: CASGGGGIDTEAFF.